These T cell receptor beta chains were read from a single sample in a study of T cell responses to AZD1222 COVID-19 vaccine. The repertoire was sequenced with immunoSEQ multiplex PCR; TCRdb's copy has only in-frame clones and lacks some. The sample consists of 100,000 or so clones, 70% to 90% of them appearing once. The sequences come from peripheral blood, collected 28 days after the second AZD1222 dose. These receptors all come from an adult who received the AZD1222 COVID-19 vaccine. CDR3s include the opening cysteine and the closing phenylalanine or tryptophan. D genes are given only for firm matches. Clone sizes are given selectively: once, few, many, or a class where the clone is expanded.

14	-	TRBD1	TRBV30	TRBJ2-7	CAWSVTGQGVEQYF	TGTGCCTGGAGTGTAACGGGACAGGGTGTCGAGCAGTACTTC
18	-	TRBD1	TRBV5-3	TRBJ1-1	CARSWTGAETIVNTEAFF	TGTGCCAGAAGCTGGACAGGGGCAGAGACGATAGTGAACACTGAAGCTTTCTTT
10	-	-	TRBV30	TRBJ2-1	CALGLREQFF	TGTGCGCTGGGGCTCAGGGAGCAGTTCTTC
14	-	TRBD1	TRBV27	TRBJ1-5	CASSLGQTTQPQHF	TGTGCCAGCAGTCTGGGACAGACGACCCAGCCCCAGCATTTT
15	-	TRBD1	TRBV19	TRBJ2-1	CASSMGQGSYNEQFF	TGTGCCAGTAGTATGGGACAGGGCTCTTACAATGAGCAGTTCTTC
16	-	-	TRBV6-5	TRBJ1-6	CASSYSRDTRNSPLHF	TGTGCCAGCAGTTACTCTCGGGACACCCGTAATTCACCCCTCCACTTT
14	-	TRBD2	TRBV25-1	TRBJ2-7	CASQPSGISYEQYF	TGTGCCAGCCAGCCCAGCGGGATAAGCTACGAGCAGTACTTC
17	-	-	TRBV3-1/TRBV3-2	TRBJ2-5	CASSQEGGPSFQETQYF	TGTGCCAGCAGCCAAGAGGGGGGGCCCAGTTTCCAAGAGACCCAGTACTTC
14	-	-	TRBV9	TRBJ2-5	CASSVGTGLETQYF	TGTGCCAGCAGCGTAGGAACAGGGCTAGAGACCCAGTACTTC
16	-	-	TRBV5-8	TRBJ2-7	CASSPVPNGRRSEQYF	TGTGCCAGCAGCCCAGTACCGAATGGTCGCCGGAGCGAGCAGTACTTC
15	-	-	TRBV11-2	TRBJ2-7	CASSFSNRPIYEQYF	TGTGCCAGCAGCTTCTCGAACAGACCAATCTACGAGCAGTACTTC
15	-	TRBD1	TRBV9	TRBJ1-2	CASSKRTGGLEGYTF	TGTGCCAGCAGCAAACGGACAGGGGGACTTGAGGGCTACACCTTC
16	once	TRBD1	TRBV7-9	TRBJ2-7	CASSLTRGSRAYEQYF	TGTGCCAGCAGCTTAACCAGGGGGAGCAGGGCCTACGAGCAGTACTTC
12	-	-	TRBV14	TRBJ1-3	CASSRMGNTIYF	TGTGCCAGCAGCAGGATGGGAAACACCATATATTTT
13	-	-	TRBV10-3	TRBJ1-2	CAISGGYNYGYTF	TGTGCCATCAGTGGCGGATATAACTATGGCTACACCTTC
15	-	TRBD2	TRBV7-7	TRBJ2-5	CASSLLAGAVETQYF	TGTGCTAGCAGCCTACTAGCGGGAGCGGTCGAGACCCAGTACTTC
12	-	TRBD2	TRBV28	TRBJ2-7	CASKRDSTEQYF	TGTGCCAGCAAGCGGGACTCAACCGAGCAGTACTTC
15	-	TRBD2	TRBV3-1/TRBV3-2	TRBJ2-5	CASSQALAGDETQYF	TGTGCCAGCAGCCAAGCACTAGCGGGAGACGAGACCCAGTACTTC
16	-	TRBD2	TRBV9	TRBJ2-1	CASSGLAGGPRNEQFF	TGTGCCAGCAGCGGACTAGCGGGAGGGCCTCGCAATGAGCAGTTCTTC
14	-	-	TRBV9	TRBJ2-3	CASGRSSSTDTQYF	TGTGCCTCCGGCCGTAGTTCTAGCACAGATACGCAGTATTTT
14	-	-	TRBV5-4	TRBJ2-2	CASSVGGQGRELFF	TGTGCCAGCAGCGTGGGGGGCCAGGGAAGAGAGCTGTTTTTT
15	-	-	TRBV18	TRBJ2-5	CASSPPNRGRETQYF	TGTGCCAGCTCACCACCGAATAGGGGTAGGGAGACCCAGTACTTC
13	-	-	TRBV5-4	TRBJ1-1	CASSLERNTEAFF	TGTGCCAGCAGCTTGGAAAGGAACACTGAAGCTTTCTTT
13	-	-	TRBV7-3	TRBJ2-1	CASSFSENNEQFF	TGTGCCAGCAGCTTCAGCGAAAACAATGAGCAGTTCTTC
13	-	-	TRBV5-1	TRBJ2-7	CASRWTEFYEQYF	TGCGCCAGCAGATGGACAGAGTTCTACGAGCAGTACTTC
15	-	-	TRBV11-2	TRBJ1-6	CASSLVTGGNSPLHF	TGTGCCAGCAGCTTAGTGACAGGCGGCAATTCACCCCTCCACTTT
17	-	TRBD1	TRBV7-2	TRBJ1-4	CASSLVPGGYTNEKLFF	TGTGCCAGCAGCTTAGTCCCAGGGGGTTATACTAATGAAAAACTGTTTTTT
16	-	TRBD1	TRBV19	TRBJ2-1	CASRRPGTVSYNEQFF	TGTGCCAGTAGAAGGCCCGGGACAGTATCCTACAATGAGCAGTTCTTC
12	-	-	TRBV19	TRBJ1-5	CASSILRQPQHF	TGTGCCAGTAGTATATTGCGTCAGCCCCAGCATTTT
14	-	-	TRBV2	TRBJ1-1	CASFRLRGGTEAFF	TGTGCCAGCTTTCGACTCCGGGGCGGAACTGAAGCTTTCTTT
13	-	-	TRBV6-6	TRBJ1-2	CASMEGGGYGYTF	TGTGCCAGCATGGAGGGGGGGGGCTATGGCTACACCTTC
17	once	TRBD1	TRBV11-3	TRBJ2-7	CASSPRGSGQGADEQYF	TGTGCCAGCAGCCCTCGCGGATCCGGACAGGGGGCCGACGAGCAGTACTTC
15	-	TRBD1	TRBV19	TRBJ2-5	CASSIVATGGETQYF	TGTGCCAGTAGTATAGTGGCGACAGGGGGAGAGACCCAGTACTTC
13	-	-	TRBV7-6	TRBJ2-3	CASRRTSTDTQYF	TGTGCCAGCAGAAGGACTAGCACAGATACGCAGTATTTT
16	-	-	TRBV5-1	TRBJ2-2	CASSLVEILTAGELFF	TGCGCCAGCAGCTTGGTTGAGATCCTCACAGCCGGGGAGCTGTTTTTT
15	-	TRBD1	TRBV18	TRBJ1-1	CASSPGGQMNTEAFF	TGTGCCAGCTCACCAGGGGGACAGATGAACACTGAAGCTTTCTTT
14	-	-	TRBV11-2	TRBJ2-5	CASSLDRGQETQYF	TGTGCCAGCAGCTTAGACAGGGGACAAGAGACCCAGTACTTC
19	-	TRBD2	TRBV5-6	TRBJ2-2	CASSLRLGLAGQHTGELFF	TGTGCCAGCAGCTTGAGGTTGGGGCTAGCGGGACAACACACCGGGGAGCTGTTTTTT
15	-	TRBD1	TRBV14	TRBJ1-2	CASSLNRGHNYGYTF	TGTGCCAGCAGCCTAAACAGGGGGCACAACTATGGCTACACCTTC
14	-	-	TRBV9	TRBJ2-7	CASSVEAGASKQYF	TGTGCCAGCAGCGTAGAAGCAGGGGCTTCAAAGCAGTACTTC
16	-	-	TRBV18	TRBJ1-1	CASSSRRLAQNTEAFF	TGTGCCAGCTCATCAAGACGCCTCGCCCAGAACACTGAAGCTTTCTTT
14	few	-	TRBV7-3	TRBJ1-2	CASAKEQAGYGYTF	TGTGCCAGCGCGAAGGAACAGGCCGGCTATGGCTACACCTTC
13	-	TRBD1	TRBV6-5	TRBJ1-2	CASSYEGTGGYTF	TGTGCCAGCAGTTACGAAGGGACAGGCGGCTACACCTTC
14	-	-	TRBV4-1	TRBJ2-3	CASSQRTSTDTQYF	TGCGCCAGCAGCCAACGGACTAGCACAGATACGCAGTATTTT
16	-	TRBD1	TRBV14	TRBJ2-5	CASSQEVRDRQETQYF	TGTGCCAGCAGCCAAGAGGTCCGGGACAGGCAAGAGACCCAGTACTTC
14	-	-	TRBV18	TRBJ1-1	CASSPPIQGSEAFF	TGTGCCAGCTCACCACCGATTCAGGGCTCTGAAGCTTTCTTT
18	-	TRBD2	TRBV19	TRBJ2-1	CASSTGLAGGLINNEQFF	TGTGCCAGTAGTACGGGACTAGCGGGAGGGCTAATAAACAATGAGCAGTTCTTC
16	-	TRBD1	TRBV29-1	TRBJ1-2	CSVGWDRTPLNYGYTF	TGCAGCGTTGGGTGGGACAGGACACCACTTAACTATGGCTACACCTTC
13	-	-	TRBV13	TRBJ2-7	CASSLVADYEQYF	TGTGCCAGCAGCTTAGTGGCGGACTACGAGCAGTACTTC
15	once	TRBD1	TRBV28	TRBJ1-5	CASSTTGGANQPQHF	TGTGCCAGCAGTACTACAGGGGGGGCCAATCAGCCCCAGCATTTT
15	once	-	TRBV6-5	TRBJ1-1	CASSYSRQVGTEAFF	TGTGCCAGCAGTTACTCGCGGCAGGTTGGCACTGAAGCTTTCTTT